Each of the 26 T cell receptor beta chains below was sequenced from the same sample in a study of human T cells and chemical hapten exposure. TCRdb fed the RACE reads into MiXCR, producing one record per CDR3 protein. The sample records 75,000 to 95,000 distinct CDR3 sequences, over 9.5% being singletons. Regarding time point: patch test 1, 2 weeks after DPC sensitization. The treatment: therapeutic diphenylcyclopropenone sensitization with weekly scalp DPC. This material consisted of whole blood, taken in connection with sensitization to the hapten diphenylcyclopropenone (DPC). These receptor sequences come from an older woman with alopecia areata. Some clones in this sample may be carry-over from other donors' samples.

The rearrangement links TRBV27 to TRBJ1-2, with unresolved D. The CDR3 contains 12 residues. The germline V gene encodes CDR1 MNHEY and CDR2 SMNVEV (reference sequence). V was pared by 5 bases and J by 8 bases, with 12 bases between. CDR3: CASSREGAGYTF. Here the CDR3 DNA reads TGTGCCAGCAGTAGAGAGGGTGCCGGCTACACCTTC.

The chain has TRBV28 and TRBJ2-7, with a tentative D call TRBD1 (5 bases). The ends were cut back, 7 bases at V and 0 bases at J, with 10 bases in the middle. The CDR3 loop spans 13 amino acids. Germline CDR1 MDHEN, CDR2 SYDVKM. CDR3 nucleotides: TGTGCCAGCACCCAGGGTTACTCCTACGAGCAGTACTTC. Amino acid sequence: CASTQGYSYEQYF.

This clonotype is termed medium-sized (0.01 to 0.1%). The chain has TRBV5-5 and TRBJ2-1; no clear D gene. The length of the CDR3 is 14 residues. CDR1 is SGHKS, CDR2 YYEKEE, per germline (reference sequence). V dropped 0 bases and J dropped 5 bases, with 9 bases sitting between them. The CDR3 DNA is TGTGCCAGCAGCTTGGCCGGGCAGAACAATGAGCAGTTCTTC. It is translated as CASSLAGQNNEQFF.

A few counts support this clonotype. The chain carries TRBV7-6 and TRBJ2-3; D gene unclear. This CDR3 is built from 15 residues. CDR1 and CDR2 (germline): SGHVS, FNYEAQ. The V end was cut by 0 bases, the J end by 3 bases, with 10 bases between. Here the CDR3 DNA reads TGTGCCAGCAGCTTAGCACGGGTTTATACAGATACGCAGTATTTT. This encodes CASSLARVYTDTQYF.

In its sample, this clonotype was seen many times. The chain employs TRBV6-4 and TRBJ2-1, with 7 positions matching TRBD1. The CDR3 consists of 16 residues. The germline V gene encodes CDR1 MRHNA and CDR2 SNTAGT. The V gene end was trimmed by 8 bases and the J gene end by 0 bases; junction bases not matched to a gene: 10. The CDR3 sequence is CASSWISGGSYNEQFF. As DNA, the CDR3 is TGTGCCAGCTCGTGGATTTCAGGGGGCTCCTACAATGAGCAGTTCTTC.

This clonotype was observed a handful of times. The chain employs TRBV27 and TRBJ1-2; D possibly corresponds to TRBD1 (5 bases). The CDR3 is 13 residues long. The germline CDR1 and CDR2 sequences are MNHEY and SMNVEV (reference sequence). V lost 8 bases, J lost 3 bases, and 13 bases lay in between. CDR3 region: CASGGTADYGYTF. DNA for the CDR3: TGTGCCAGCGGGGGAACAGCAGACTATGGCTACACCTTC.

This clonotype was detected a few times. This chain links TRBV5-1 with TRBJ1-1, with a weak D call TRBD1 (5 bases). Germline loops: CDR1 SGHRS, CDR2 YFSETQ. The CDR3 length is 13 residues. V was pared by 3 bases and J by 4 bases, with 10 bases between. The CDR3 here is CASSWDGATEAFF. Here the CDR3 DNA reads TGCGCCAGCAGCTGGGACGGGGCCACTGAAGCTTTCTTT.

A remark on this clonotype: This may come from a read error, since a much larger clone is one base off. The chain is built from TRBV29-1 and TRBJ2-7; either TRBD1 or TRBD2 may supply D (5 bases each). V was trimmed by 7 bases and J by 5 bases, leaving 15 bases between them. The CDR3 spans 12 residues. Germline V gene sequence: CDR1 SQVTM, CDR2 ANQGSEA. The CDR3 region has the DNA TGCAGCGCTGGGGTAGGGACCCACGAGCAGTACTTC. This encodes CSAGVGTHEQYF.

The rearrangement joins TRBV7-9 to TRBJ2-1; D is perhaps TRBD2 (5 bases). The CDR3 loop spans 12 amino acids. V lost 9 bases and J 0 bases, leaving 6 bases between the germline ends. CDR1 is SEHNR, CDR2 FQNEAQ, per germline (reference sequence). The DNA of the CDR3 is TGTGCCAGGGGGAGCTCCTACAATGAGCAGTTCTTC. It yields the protein CARGSSYNEQFF.

This clonotype has a handful of counts. The V gene is TRBV20-1, the J gene TRBJ2-2, with TRBD2 as a possible D gene (6 bases). Germline CDR1 DFQATT, CDR2 SNEGSKA (reference sequence). V lost 4 bases and J lost 0, with 12 bases in between. CDR3 length: 15 residues. The DNA of the CDR3 is TGCAGTGCTACGGGGGACTCCTCGAACACCGGGGAGCTGTTTTTT. Encoded protein: CSATGDSSNTGELFF.

The rearrangement links TRBV6-2 or TRBV6-3 to TRBJ1-5, with a possible D match to TRBD1 (5 bases). This CDR3 has 16 residues. Trimming cost V 0 bases and J 3 bases, with 12 bases left between them. Per germline, CDR1 MNHEY and CDR2 SVGEGT. The CDR3 DNA sequence: TGTGCCAGCAGTTACTCTACGGGGCCTATCAATCAGCCCCAGCATTTT. Translation: CASSYSTGPINQPQHF.

This clonotype was seen more than once but under ten times. This sequence joins TRBV21-1 and TRBJ2-7; the listed D gene, TRBD1, was not tested against the DNA. TRBV21-1 is recorded as a pseudogene. The CDR3 length is 15 residues. The CDR3 DNA reads TGTGCCAGCAGCTCACCGGGACATAGCTCCTACGAGCAGTACTTC. Translated: CASSSPGHSSYEQYF.

This clonotype was seen repeatedly, ten times or more. The rearrangement joins TRBV14 to TRBJ1-2; TRBD1 agrees at 8 bases. The CDR3 runs to 17 residues. The germline V gene encodes CDR1 SGHDN and CDR2 FVKESK. Losses at the gene ends were 3 bases for V and 5 bases for J; bases not matched to a gene: 14. The CDR3 DNA reads TGTGCCAGCAGCCAGTTGTGGGGATCGACAGGGGATTATGGCTACACCTTC. Encoded protein: CASSQLWGSTGDYGYTF.

This clonotype turned up a few times. The chain couples TRBV2 to TRBJ1-6; D remains ambiguous. Trimming removed 4 bases from V and 13 bases from J, with 14 bases in between. CDR1 and CDR2 from the germline V gene are SNHLY and FYNNEI. This CDR3 is built from 13 residues. The CDR3 sequence: CASSATTSGPLHF. CDR3 nucleotides: TGTGCCAGCAGTGCGACTACTTCGGGGCCCCTCCACTTT.

This clonotype appeared a few times. The rearrangement uses TRBV6-2 or TRBV6-3 and TRBJ2-6; D is tentatively TRBD1 or TRBD2 (6 bases each). Germline CDR1 is MNHEY and CDR2 is SVGEGT. CDR3 size: 19 residues. Trimming took off 2 bases at V and 3 bases at J, with 20 bases between the two ends. The CDR3 DNA sequence: TGTGCCAGCAGTTACGGGGGGCTGGGATCCGCACTTGGGGCCAACGTCCTGACTTTC. Amino acid sequence: CASSYGGLGSALGANVLTF.

This clonotype came up many times. The chain combines TRBV24-1 with TRBJ2-1, with D perhaps given as TRBD1 or TRBD2 (6 bases each). The CDR3 has 13 amino acids. The germline gives CDR1 KGHDR, CDR2 SFDVKD. Trimming cost V 10 bases and J 9 bases, with 18 bases left between them. Here the CDR3 reads CATGVPGASEQFF. Here the CDR3 DNA reads TGTGCCACGGGGGTTCCGGGGGCGAGTGAGCAGTTCTTC.

This clonotype showed up many times. This chain links TRBV6-2 or TRBV6-3 with TRBJ2-2, with 7 positions matching TRBD2. The V and J ends lost 6 bases and 1 base, in that order; junction bases with no gene match: 14. The CDR3 totals 18 residues. Germline V gives CDR1 MNHEY, CDR2 SVGEGT. This CDR3 is CASSKFNGAGLNTGELFF. The CDR3 DNA reads TGTGCCAGCAGCAAGTTCAATGGAGCGGGGCTGAACACCGGGGAGCTGTTTTTT.

This clonotype has only a few counts. The rearrangement links TRBV11-2 to TRBJ2-1; a weak D match, TRBD1 (6 bases). The CDR3 consists of 15 residues. Germline CDR1 and CDR2: SGHAT and FQNNGV. V was cut by 5 bases and J by 7 bases, with 18 bases left in between. The CDR3 DNA reads TGTGCCAGCAGCCCCGGTCAGGGGCACCAGAATGAGCAGTTCTTC. Residues: CASSPGQGHQNEQFF.

This clonotype was recorded many times. J is TRBJ2-3 and V is TRBV18, with 9 bases that match TRBD1. Germline trimming cut 0 bases from V and 4 bases from J; bases unmatched to any gene: 8. Germline CDR1 is KGHSH and CDR2 is LQKENI. CDR3 length: 17 amino acids. CDR3 bases: TGTGCCAGCTCACCACCCGGGACAGGGATTCATGCAGATACGCAGTATTTT. Translation gives CASSPPGTGIHADTQYF.

This clonotype was observed at least ten times. This rearrangement joins TRBV11-2 to TRBJ1-4; 7 nucleotides line up with TRBD1. The CDR3 sequence is 15 residues long. Germline loops: CDR1 SGHAT, CDR2 FQNNGV. V gave up 5 bases and J gave up 11 bases; unmatched junction bases: 14. The CDR3 is CASSPRTGRAGKLFF. CDR3 DNA sequence: TGTGCCAGCAGCCCCAGGACAGGCCGGGCCGGGAAACTGTTTTTT.

The chain has TRBV28 and TRBJ1-3; D remains unclear. Trimming removed 3 bases at V and 0 bases at J, with 6 bases between. The CDR3 runs to 14 residues. Germline V CDR1 and CDR2: MDHEN, SYDVKM. The CDR3: CASSLAVSGNTIYF. CDR3 DNA sequence: TGTGCCAGCAGTTTGGCAGTCTCTGGAAACACCATATATTTT.

The chain combines TRBV7-2 with TRBJ2-1, with TRBD1 matching 8 bases. The CDR3 loop spans 13 amino acids. Per the germline V gene, CDR1 is SGHTA and CDR2 is FQGNSA. The junction had 6 bases not matched to a gene; V was cut back by 2 bases and J by 12 bases. The DNA of the CDR3 is TGTGCCAGCAGCTTATCCAAAGACAGGGGGCAGTTCTTC. Its protein is CASSLSKDRGQFF.

This clonotype has ten or more counts. CDR3 sequence: CASSFMKGQGSTLYEQYF. Written as DNA, the CDR3 is TGTGCCAGCAGCTTTATGAAGGGACAGGGGTCCACCCTCTACGAGCAGTACTTC. The V gene is TRBV7-6, the J gene TRBJ2-7, with 10 bases that match TRBD1. The CDR3 spans 18 residues. Germline V gene sequence: CDR1 SGHVS, CDR2 FNYEAQ. V lost 3 bases, J lost 3 bases, and 14 bases stayed unmatched.

The V and J genes are TRBV29-1 and TRBJ1-1; D possibly corresponds to TRBD1 (5 bases). The germline CDR1 and CDR2 sequences are SQVTM and ANQGSEA. The CDR3 has 14 residues. Deletions cut 4 bases from V and 1 base from J, with 13 bases between. Written as DNA, the CDR3 is TGCAGCGTTGCCGGGACTCTGGGGAACACTGAAGCTTTCTTT. This translates into CSVAGTLGNTEAFF.

This clonotype showed up many times. The chain uses TRBV2 and TRBJ1-2; no clear D gene. There are 13 residues in the CDR3. The germline V gene encodes CDR1 SNHLY and CDR2 FYNNEI. The V and J ends lost 4 bases and 8 bases respectively, with 14 bases between them. As DNA, the CDR3 is TGTGCCAGCAGTGGGGCAGGATCTTCGGGCTACACCTTC. Encoded protein: CASSGAGSSGYTF.

The chain employs TRBV10-2 and TRBJ2-7; D is unclear. The CDR3 has 13 amino acids. The V end lost 0 bases, the J end lost 8 bases, and 11 bases lay between the germline ends. Germline assignment: CDR1 WSHSY and CDR2 SAAADI. The CDR3: CASSESATTQQYF. The DNA of the CDR3 is TGCGCCAGCAGTGAGTCGGCAACGACTCAGCAGTACTTC.